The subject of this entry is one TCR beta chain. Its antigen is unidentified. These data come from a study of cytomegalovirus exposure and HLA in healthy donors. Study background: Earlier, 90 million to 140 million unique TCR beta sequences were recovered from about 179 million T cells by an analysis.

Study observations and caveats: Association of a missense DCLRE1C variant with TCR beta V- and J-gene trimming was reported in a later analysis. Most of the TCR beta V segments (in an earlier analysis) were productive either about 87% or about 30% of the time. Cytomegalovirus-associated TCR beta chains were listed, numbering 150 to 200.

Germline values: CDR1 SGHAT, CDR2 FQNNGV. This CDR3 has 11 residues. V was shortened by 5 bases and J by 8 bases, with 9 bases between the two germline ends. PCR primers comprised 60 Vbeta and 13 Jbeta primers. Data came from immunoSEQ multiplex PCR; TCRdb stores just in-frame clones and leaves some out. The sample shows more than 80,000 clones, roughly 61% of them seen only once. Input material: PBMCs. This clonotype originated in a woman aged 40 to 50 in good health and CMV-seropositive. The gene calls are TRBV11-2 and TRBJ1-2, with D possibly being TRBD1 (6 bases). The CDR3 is CASSGGQGYTF. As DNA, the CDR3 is TGTGCCAGCAGCGGCGGACAGGGCTACACCTTC.